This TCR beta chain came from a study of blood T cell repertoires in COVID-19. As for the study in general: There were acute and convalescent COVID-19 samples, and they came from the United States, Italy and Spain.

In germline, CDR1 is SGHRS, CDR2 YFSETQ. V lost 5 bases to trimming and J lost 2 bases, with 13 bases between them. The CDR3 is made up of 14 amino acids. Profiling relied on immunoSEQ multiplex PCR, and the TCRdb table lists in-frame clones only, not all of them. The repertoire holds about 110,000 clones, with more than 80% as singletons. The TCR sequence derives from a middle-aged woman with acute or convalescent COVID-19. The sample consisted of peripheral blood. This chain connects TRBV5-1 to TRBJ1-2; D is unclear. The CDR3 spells CASREGEQNYGYTF. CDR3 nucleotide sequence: TGCGCCAGCAGGGAAGGAGAACAAAACTATGGCTACACCTTC.